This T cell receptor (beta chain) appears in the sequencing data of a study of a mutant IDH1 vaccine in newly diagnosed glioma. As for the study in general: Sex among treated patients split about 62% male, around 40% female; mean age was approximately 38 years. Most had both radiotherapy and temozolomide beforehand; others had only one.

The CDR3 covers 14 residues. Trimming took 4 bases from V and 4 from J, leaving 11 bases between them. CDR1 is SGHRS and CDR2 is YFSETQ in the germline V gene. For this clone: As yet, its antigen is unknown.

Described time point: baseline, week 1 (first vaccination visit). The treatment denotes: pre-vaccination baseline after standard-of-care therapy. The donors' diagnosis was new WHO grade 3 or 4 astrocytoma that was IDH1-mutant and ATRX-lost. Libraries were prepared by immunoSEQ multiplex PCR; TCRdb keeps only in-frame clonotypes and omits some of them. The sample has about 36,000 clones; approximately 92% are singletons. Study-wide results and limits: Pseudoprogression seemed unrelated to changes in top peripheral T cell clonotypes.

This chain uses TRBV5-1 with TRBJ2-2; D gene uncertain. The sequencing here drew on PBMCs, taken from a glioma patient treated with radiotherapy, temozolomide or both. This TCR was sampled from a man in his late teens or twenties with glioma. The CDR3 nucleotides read TGCGCCAGCAGCCGGGCCGCGAGCACCGGGGAGCTGTTTTTT. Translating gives CASSRAASTGELFF.